This T cell receptor (beta chain) is from a study of T-cell reconstitution after alpha-beta-depleted transplantation in children. Findings and limits, study-wide: It was newly produced T cells that mostly accounted for T-cell counts and diversity one year after transplant. Alpha-beta T cells present about two months after transplant were reported to originate from several hundred expanded graft clones.

Comment on this clonotype: The antigen is unknown.

J was trimmed by 4 bases and V by 4 bases; bases with no gene match: 14. The CDR3 spans 16 residues. The V gene's germline CDR1 is SGHRS and CDR2 YFSETQ. Unique molecular identifiers were built into the TCRbeta library. One entry per CDR3 protein results from TCRdb running MiXCR on the PCR reads. The table has hundreds of thousands of distinct CDR3 sequences, over 10% seen once; the top ten hold about 2.2%. This clonotype was obtained from a male patient younger than 18 who had a stem cell transplant for acute myeloid leukemia, so the T cells may come from the graft donor. The sequenced sample was PBMCs, mostly from graft donor cells, obtained 360 days after TCRalphabeta/CD19-depleted stem cell transplant. The V call is TRBV5-1, the J call TRBJ2-7, with TRBD1 matching 7 bases. CDR3 coding DNA: TGCGCCAGCAGCCTACGACAGGGAAGGTCGGTGTACGAGCAGTACTTC. It specifies CASSLRQGRSVYEQYF.